The rows below give T cell receptor beta chains drawn from one sample of a study of T cell responses to AZD1222 COVID-19 vaccine. Clones were sequenced by immunoSEQ multiplex PCR, and TCRdb holds only the in-frame ones, with some missing. The sample yields 150,000 to 180,000 clones, 88% seen once. The specimen was peripheral blood, collected on day 0 of AZD1222 vaccination. These receptor sequences come from an adult in good health. The CDR3 runs from the conserved cysteine through the conserved F or W. D genes are given only for firm matches. Expanded clones are given a class, and other clones once, few, many or no size at all.

TRBV6-5	.	.	TRBJ1-1	CASSYSGVLNTEAFF	TGTGCCAGCAGTTACTCGGGGGTTCTAAACACTGAAGCTTTCTTT
TRBV6-5	.	TRBD1	TRBJ2-7	CASSYGTGPTYEQYF	TGTGCCAGCAGTTATGGGACAGGGCCCACCTACGAGCAGTACTTC
TRBV19	.	.	TRBJ2-3	CASSISVQGPQYF	TGTGCCAGTAGTATTTCAGTGCAGGGTCCGCAGTATTTT
TRBV3-1/TRBV3-2	.	TRBD2	TRBJ2-7	CASSQEWGGSYEQYF	TGTGCCAGCAGCCAAGAGTGGGGGGGATCCTACGAGCAGTACTTC
TRBV4-2	.	.	TRBJ2-7	CASSPPRGTGKYEQYF	TGTGCCAGCAGCCCCCCCCGAGGAACAGGGAAGTACGAGCAGTACTTC
TRBV7-2	.	TRBD1	TRBJ1-6	CASSFAGQDNSPLHF	TGTGCCAGCAGTTTCGCTGGACAGGACAATTCACCCCTCCACTTT
TRBV4-1	.	.	TRBJ1-5	CASSQDPSFYSNQPQHF	TGCGCCAGCAGCCAAGATCCCTCATTCTATAGCAATCAGCCCCAGCATTTT
TRBV28	.	.	TRBJ2-2	CASGVYTGELFF	TGTGCCAGCGGGGTTTACACCGGGGAGCTGTTTTTT
TRBV7-2	.	TRBD2	TRBJ2-1	CASSPGGGGFNEQFF	TGTGCCAGCAGCCCCGGGGGGGGCGGCTTCAATGAGCAGTTCTTC
TRBV12-5	.	TRBD1	TRBJ2-7	CASGLSRTGRFGEQYF	TGTGCTAGTGGTTTAAGCCGGACAGGCAGGTTTGGCGAGCAGTACTTC
TRBV25-1	.	.	TRBJ2-4	CATLGAKNIQYF	TGTGCCACTTTGGGGGCCAAAAACATTCAGTACTTC
TRBV27	.	.	TRBJ1-4	CASPEKLFF	TGTGCCAGCCCGGAAAAACTGTTTTTT
TRBV5-6	.	TRBD1	TRBJ1-1	CASSRTGGRAFF	TGTGCCAGCAGCCGCACAGGGGGCAGGGCTTTCTTT
TRBV24-1	.	.	TRBJ2-3	CATSDSGAIRVVADTQYF	TGTGCCACCAGTGATTCTGGGGCCATCCGGGTTGTGGCAGATACGCAGTATTTT
TRBV19	.	TRBD1	TRBJ1-5	CASSKGGGQGGQPQHF	TGTGCCAGTAGTAAGGGGGGTGGACAGGGTGGTCAGCCCCAGCATTTT
TRBV3-1/TRBV3-2	.	.	TRBJ1-5	CASSKTPNQPQHF	TGTGCCAGCAGCAAGACCCCTAATCAGCCCCAGCATTTT
TRBV28	few	.	TRBJ1-1	CASSGAPYHLLNTEAFF	TGTGCCAGCAGTGGGGCACCCTACCATCTACTGAACACTGAAGCTTTCTTT
TRBV28	.	.	TRBJ2-7	CASRSQGYEQYF	TGTGCCAGCAGGTCTCAGGGGTACGAGCAGTACTTC
TRBV15	few	.	TRBJ1-5	CATSRDREQEPQHF	TGTGCCACCAGCAGAGATCGGGAGCAGGAGCCCCAGCATTTT
TRBV6-2/TRBV6-3	.	TRBD1	TRBJ1-3	CASSLQGRGGNTIYF	TGTGCCAGCAGTTTACAGGGGAGAGGCGGAAACACCATATATTTT
TRBV6-5	.	.	TRBJ1-1	CASSPNRDTTEAFF	TGTGCCAGCAGTCCGAACAGGGATACCACTGAAGCTTTCTTT
TRBV19	.	.	TRBJ1-2	CASEDGFGYTF	TGTGCCAGCGAGGACGGGTTTGGCTACACCTTC
TRBV9	once	.	TRBJ2-3	CASSATPSTDTQYF	TGTGCCAGCAGCGCTACACCTAGCACAGATACGCAGTATTTT
TRBV10-3	.	.	TRBJ1-2	CAITEGRANYGYTF	TGTGCCATCACCGAGGGGAGGGCTAACTATGGCTACACCTTC
TRBV6-5	.	TRBD1	TRBJ1-5	CASSHRGGDQPQHF	TGTGCCAGCAGCCACAGGGGGGGAGATCAGCCCCAGCATTTT
TRBV5-1	.	.	TRBJ2-7	CASSREGGIDYEQYF	TGCGCCAGCAGCCGTGAAGGGGGGATCGACTACGAGCAGTACTTC
TRBV2	.	.	TRBJ2-1	CASAAGRANEQFF	TGTGCCAGCGCGGCGGGCAGGGCAAATGAGCAGTTCTTC
TRBV5-8	.	.	TRBJ2-1	CASSVADRGGEQFF	TGTGCCAGCAGTGTGGCAGATCGAGGGGGTGAGCAGTTCTTC
TRBV28	.	TRBD1	TRBJ1-5	CASSRRTGGLSQPQHF	TGTGCCAGCAGCCGAAGGACAGGGGGCCTTAGTCAGCCCCAGCATTTT
TRBV7-2	.	TRBD1	TRBJ1-5	CASSLGDRAHQPQHF	TGTGCCAGCAGCTTAGGGGACAGGGCCCATCAGCCCCAGCATTTT
TRBV20-1	once	.	TRBJ1-1	CSARDSEAFF	TGCAGTGCCCGGGATTCAGAAGCTTTCTTT
TRBV11-2	.	.	TRBJ1-4	CASSLQNSLNEKLFF	TGTGCCAGCAGCTTACAAAACAGCCTTAATGAAAAACTGTTTTTT
TRBV29-1	.	.	TRBJ1-1	CSADRLNTEAFF	TGCAGCGCGGACAGACTGAACACTGAAGCTTTCTTT
TRBV11-1	once	.	TRBJ1-5	CASSLGSGDNQPQHF	TGTGCCAGCAGCTTAGGGTCAGGGGACAATCAGCCCCAGCATTTT
TRBV2	.	TRBD1	TRBJ1-6	CASSEGTGRNSPLHF	TGTGCCAGCAGTGAAGGGACAGGGAGAAATTCACCCCTCCACTTT
TRBV7-9	few	.	TRBJ1-1	CASSFGGLAEAFF	TGTGCCAGCAGCTTCGGGGGGCTGGCTGAAGCTTTCTTT
TRBV5-8	.	.	TRBJ1-4	CASSLAGWGSATNEKLFF	TGTGCCAGCAGCTTGGCAGGGTGGGGATCTGCAACTAATGAAAAACTGTTTTTT
TRBV5-6	.	.	TRBJ1-6	CASSLVGDSPLHF	TGTGCCAGCAGCCTGGTTGGCGATTCACCCCTCCACTTT